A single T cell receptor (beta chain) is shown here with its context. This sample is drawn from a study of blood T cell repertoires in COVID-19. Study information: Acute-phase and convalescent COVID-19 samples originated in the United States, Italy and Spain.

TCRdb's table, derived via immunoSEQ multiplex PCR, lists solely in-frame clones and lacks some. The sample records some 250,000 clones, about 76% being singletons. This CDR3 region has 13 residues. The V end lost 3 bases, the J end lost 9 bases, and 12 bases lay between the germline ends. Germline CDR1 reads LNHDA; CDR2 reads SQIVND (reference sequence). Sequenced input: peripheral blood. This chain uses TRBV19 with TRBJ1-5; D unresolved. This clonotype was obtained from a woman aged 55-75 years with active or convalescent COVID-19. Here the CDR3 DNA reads TGTGCCAGTAGTATCGACTTCCCGGGGCCCCAGCATTTT. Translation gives CASSIDFPGPQHF. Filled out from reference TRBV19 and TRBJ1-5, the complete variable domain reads DGGITQSPKYLFRKEGQNVTLSCEQNLNHDAMYWYRQDPGQGLRLIYYSQIVNDFQKGDIAEGYSVSREKKESFPLTVTSAQKNPTAFYLCASSIDFPGPQHFGDGTRLSIL.